The following is a TCR beta chain sequence with its context. Its cognate antigen is unknown. TCRdb re-derived calls from the reads in MiXCR, one entry per CDR3 protein. In the table there are fewer than 850,000 distinct CDR3 sequences, 25% to 30% of which are singletons. This sample stems from a study of T cell repertoires in cytomegalovirus infection. Looking at the study overall: CMV epitopes, recently identified HLA-C-restricted and well-studied HLA-B-restricted, were used.

Study-level findings and limits: Ex vivo, HLA-C-restricted CMV-specific TCR beta clonotypes prevailed over the rest of the response. Cumulative frequency (of public TCR beta family members) identified carriers of CMV plus the relevant HLA.

The CDR3 is 15 residues long. Germline values: CDR1 MNHGY, CDR2 SAAAGT. V was clipped by 5 bases and J by 2 bases; unmatched bases: 6. This clonotype was obtained from a human donor in good health (CMV status not recorded). Some clones in this sample may be carry-over from other donors' samples. The sequencing used cultured CD8+ T cells from PBMCs, collected from culture after CMV antigen stimulation. The chain recombines TRBV6-8 with TRBJ2-7; 10 nucleotides match TRBD1. The CDR3 region is CASSRDRGHPYEQYF. As DNA, the CDR3 is TGTGCCAGCAGTCGCGACAGGGGGCATCCCTACGAGCAGTACTTC.